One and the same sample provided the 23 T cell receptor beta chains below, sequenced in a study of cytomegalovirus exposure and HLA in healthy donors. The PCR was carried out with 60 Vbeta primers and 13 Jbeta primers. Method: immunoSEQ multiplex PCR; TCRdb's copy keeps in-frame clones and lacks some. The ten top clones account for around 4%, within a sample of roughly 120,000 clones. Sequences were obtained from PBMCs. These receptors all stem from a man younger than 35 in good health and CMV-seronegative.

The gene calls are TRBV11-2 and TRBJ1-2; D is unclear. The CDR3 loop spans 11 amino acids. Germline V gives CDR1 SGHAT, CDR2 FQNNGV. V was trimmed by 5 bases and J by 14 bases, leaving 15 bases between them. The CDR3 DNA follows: TGTGCCAGCAGCGGTGGTGGAGGAGCTACCTTC. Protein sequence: CASSGGGGATF.

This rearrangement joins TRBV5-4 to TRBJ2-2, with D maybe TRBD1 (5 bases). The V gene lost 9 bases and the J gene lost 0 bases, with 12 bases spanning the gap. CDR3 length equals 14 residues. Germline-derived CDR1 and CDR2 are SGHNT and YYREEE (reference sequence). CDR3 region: CAMKTDTNTGELFF. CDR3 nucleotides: TGTGCCATGAAGACAGATACGAACACCGGGGAGCTGTTTTTT.

The CDR3 DNA reads TGCGCCAGCAGCCAACTTCGGGACTACAGAGAGACCCAGTACTTC. It codes for CASSQLRDYRETQYF. The chain carries TRBV4-1 and TRBJ2-5; 7 positions agree with TRBD2. The trim removed 2 bases at V and 4 bases at J, leaving 7 bases unmatched. CDR1 is MGHRA, CDR2 YSYEKL, per germline. CDR3 size: 15 residues.

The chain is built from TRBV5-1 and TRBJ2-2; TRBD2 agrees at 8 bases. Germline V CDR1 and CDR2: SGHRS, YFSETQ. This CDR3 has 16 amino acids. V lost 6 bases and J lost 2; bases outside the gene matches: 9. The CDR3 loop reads CASNPQAGANTGELFF. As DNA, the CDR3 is TGCGCCAGCAACCCCCAAGCGGGGGCCAACACCGGGGAGCTGTTTTTT.

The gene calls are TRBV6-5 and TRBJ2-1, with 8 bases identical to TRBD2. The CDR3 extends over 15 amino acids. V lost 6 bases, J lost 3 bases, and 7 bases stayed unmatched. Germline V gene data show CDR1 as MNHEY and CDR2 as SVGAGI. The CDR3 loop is CASRTTSGVYNEQFF. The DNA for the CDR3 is TGTGCCAGCAGAACCACTAGCGGAGTCTACAATGAGCAGTTCTTC.

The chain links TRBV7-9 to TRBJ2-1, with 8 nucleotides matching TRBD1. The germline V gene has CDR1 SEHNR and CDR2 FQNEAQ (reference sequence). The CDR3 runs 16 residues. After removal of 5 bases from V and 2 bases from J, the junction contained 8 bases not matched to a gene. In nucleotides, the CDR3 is TGTGCCAGCAGCCCAGGGGGACAGGCTCCCTACAATGAGCAGTTCTTC. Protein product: CASSPGGQAPYNEQFF.

This chain's CDR3 is CASSINRAVGAFF. The CDR3 DNA follows: TGTGCCAGTAGTATCAACAGGGCGGTTGGAGCTTTCTTT. The chain joins TRBV19 to TRBJ1-1; D might be TRBD1 (6 bases). The length of the CDR3 is 13 residues. The germline V gene has CDR1 LNHDA and CDR2 SQIVND (reference sequence). The V end lost 3 bases, the J end lost 10 bases, and 15 bases lay between the germline ends. Complete variable domain (other parts from reference TRBV19 and TRBJ1-1): DGGITQSPKYLFRKEGQNVTLSCEQNLNHDAMYWYRQDPGQGLRLIYYSQIVNDFQKGDIAEGYSVSREKKESFPLTVTSAQKNPTAFYLCASSINRAVGAFFGQGTRLTVV.

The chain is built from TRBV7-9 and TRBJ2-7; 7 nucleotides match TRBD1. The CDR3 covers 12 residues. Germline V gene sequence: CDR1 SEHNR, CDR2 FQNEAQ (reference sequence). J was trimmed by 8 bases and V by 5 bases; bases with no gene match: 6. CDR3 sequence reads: CASSPTTGKQYF. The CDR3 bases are TGTGCCAGCAGCCCCACGACAGGGAAGCAGTACTTC. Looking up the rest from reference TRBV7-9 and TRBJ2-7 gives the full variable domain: DTGVSQNPRHKITKRGQNVTFRCDPISEHNRLYWYRQTLGQGPEFLTYFQNEAQLEKSRLLSDRFSAERPKGSFSTLEIQRTEQGDSAMYLCASSPTTGKQYFGPGTRLTVT.

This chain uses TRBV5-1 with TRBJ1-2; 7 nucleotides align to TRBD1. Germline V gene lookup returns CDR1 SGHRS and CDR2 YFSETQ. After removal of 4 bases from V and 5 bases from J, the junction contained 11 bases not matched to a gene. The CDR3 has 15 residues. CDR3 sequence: CASSENPGQPYGYTF. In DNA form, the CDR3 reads TGCGCCAGCAGCGAAAACCCGGGACAGCCTTATGGCTACACCTTC.

The CDR3, as DNA: TGTGCCAGCAGCGCCGCCCGCGGGGGGCCTGGGCAGCCCCAGCATTTT. This gives the protein CASSAARGGPGQPQHF. The V and J genes are TRBV7-8 and TRBJ1-5, with D possibly being TRBD1 (6 bases). Between the trimmed V and J ends, which lost 5 bases and 7 bases, there was a span of 21 bases. There are 16 residues in the CDR3. Germline loops: CDR1 SGHVS, CDR2 FQNEAQ.

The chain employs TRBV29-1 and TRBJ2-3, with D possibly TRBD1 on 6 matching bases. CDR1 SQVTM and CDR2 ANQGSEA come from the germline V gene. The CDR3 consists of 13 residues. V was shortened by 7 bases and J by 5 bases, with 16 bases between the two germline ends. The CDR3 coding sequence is TGCAGCGCCCTACCAGGGGCACAAGATACGCAGTATTTT. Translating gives CSALPGAQDTQYF.

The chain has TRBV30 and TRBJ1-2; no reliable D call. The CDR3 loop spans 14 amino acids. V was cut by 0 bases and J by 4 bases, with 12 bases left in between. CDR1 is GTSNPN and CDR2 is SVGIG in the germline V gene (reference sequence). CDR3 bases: TGTGCCTGGAGTGTAAGCTTAGGCGGCTATGGCTACACCTTC. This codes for CAWSVSLGGYGYTF. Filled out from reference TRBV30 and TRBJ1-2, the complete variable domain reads SQTIHQWPATLVQPVGSPLSLECTVEGTSNPNLYWYRQAAGRGLQLLFYSVGIGQISSEVPQNLSASRPQDRQFILSSKKLLLSDSGFYLCAWSVSLGGYGYTFGSGTRLTVV.

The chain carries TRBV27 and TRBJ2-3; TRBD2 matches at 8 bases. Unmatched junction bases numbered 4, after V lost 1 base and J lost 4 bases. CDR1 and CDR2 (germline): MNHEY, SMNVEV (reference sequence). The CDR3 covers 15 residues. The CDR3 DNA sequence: TGTGCCAGCAGTTTATTAGCGGGGTCCGCAGATACGCAGTATTTT. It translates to CASSLLAGSADTQYF.

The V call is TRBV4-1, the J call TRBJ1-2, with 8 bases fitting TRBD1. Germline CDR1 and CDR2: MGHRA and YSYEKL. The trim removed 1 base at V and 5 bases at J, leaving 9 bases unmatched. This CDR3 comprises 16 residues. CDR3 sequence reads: CASSQAADRATYGYTF. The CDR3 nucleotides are TGCGCCAGCAGCCAAGCCGCGGACAGGGCAACTTATGGCTACACCTTC.

Here the CDR3 reads CASMANEGRAEQYF. Here the CDR3 DNA reads TGTGCCAGTATGGCTAACGAGGGAAGGGCCGAGCAGTACTTC. The chain uses TRBV19 and TRBJ2-7; D may be TRBD2 (5 bases). CDR3 length: 14 residues. The germline V gene has CDR1 LNHDA and CDR2 SQIVND (reference sequence). V gave up 7 bases and J gave up 6 bases, with 19 bases separating them.

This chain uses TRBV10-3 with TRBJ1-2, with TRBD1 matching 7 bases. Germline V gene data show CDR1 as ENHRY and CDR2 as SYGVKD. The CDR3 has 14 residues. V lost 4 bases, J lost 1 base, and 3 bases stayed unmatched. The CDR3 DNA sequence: TGTGCCATCAGTGGGGCAGGGGGTAACTATGGCTACACCTTC. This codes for CAISGAGGNYGYTF.

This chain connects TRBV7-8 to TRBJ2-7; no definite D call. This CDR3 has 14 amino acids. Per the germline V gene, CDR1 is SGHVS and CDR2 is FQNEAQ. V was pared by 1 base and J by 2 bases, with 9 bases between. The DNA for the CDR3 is TGTGCCAGCAGCTTAGTACAGATAGCCTACGAGCAGTACTTC. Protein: CASSLVQIAYEQYF.

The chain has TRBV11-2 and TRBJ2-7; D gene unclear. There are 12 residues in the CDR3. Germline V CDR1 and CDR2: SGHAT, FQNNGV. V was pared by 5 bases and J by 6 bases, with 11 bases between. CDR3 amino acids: CASSERSVEQYF. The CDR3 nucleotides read TGTGCCAGCAGCGAGAGATCCGTCGAGCAGTACTTC.

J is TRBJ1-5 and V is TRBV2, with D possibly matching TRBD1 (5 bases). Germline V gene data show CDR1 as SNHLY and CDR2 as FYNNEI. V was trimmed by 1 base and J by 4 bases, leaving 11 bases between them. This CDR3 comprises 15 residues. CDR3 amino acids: CASSEGQGGNQPQHF. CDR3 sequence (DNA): TGTGCCAGCAGTGAAGGGCAGGGAGGAAATCAGCCCCAGCATTTT.

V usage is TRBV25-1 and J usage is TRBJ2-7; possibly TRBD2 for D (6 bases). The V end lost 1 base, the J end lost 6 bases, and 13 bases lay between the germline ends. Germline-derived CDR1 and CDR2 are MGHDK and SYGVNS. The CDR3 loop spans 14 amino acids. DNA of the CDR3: TGTGCCAGCAGTGAATGGGGGGAGCGGGTCGAGCAGTACTTC. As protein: CASSEWGERVEQYF.

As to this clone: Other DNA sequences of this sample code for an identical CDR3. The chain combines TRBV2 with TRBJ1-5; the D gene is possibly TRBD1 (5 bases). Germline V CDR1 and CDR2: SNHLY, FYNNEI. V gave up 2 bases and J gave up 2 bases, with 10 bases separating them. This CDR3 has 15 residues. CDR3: CASSEQGLGNQPQHF. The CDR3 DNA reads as TGTGCCAGCAGTGAACAGGGTCTGGGCAATCAGCCCCAGCATTTT.

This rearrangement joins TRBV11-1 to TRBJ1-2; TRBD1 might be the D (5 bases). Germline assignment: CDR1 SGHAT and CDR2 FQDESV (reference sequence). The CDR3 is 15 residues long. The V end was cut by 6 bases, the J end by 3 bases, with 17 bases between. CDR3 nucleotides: TGTGCCAGCAGTTTGACGGCAGGGCAGGACTATGGCTACACCTTC. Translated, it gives CASSLTAGQDYGYTF.

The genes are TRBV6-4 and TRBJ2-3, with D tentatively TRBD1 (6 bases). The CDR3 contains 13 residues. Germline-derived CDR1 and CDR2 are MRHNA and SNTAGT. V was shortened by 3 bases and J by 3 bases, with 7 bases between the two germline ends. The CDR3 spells CASSETGTDTQYF. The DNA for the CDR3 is TGTGCCAGCAGTGAAACAGGGACAGATACGCAGTATTTT.